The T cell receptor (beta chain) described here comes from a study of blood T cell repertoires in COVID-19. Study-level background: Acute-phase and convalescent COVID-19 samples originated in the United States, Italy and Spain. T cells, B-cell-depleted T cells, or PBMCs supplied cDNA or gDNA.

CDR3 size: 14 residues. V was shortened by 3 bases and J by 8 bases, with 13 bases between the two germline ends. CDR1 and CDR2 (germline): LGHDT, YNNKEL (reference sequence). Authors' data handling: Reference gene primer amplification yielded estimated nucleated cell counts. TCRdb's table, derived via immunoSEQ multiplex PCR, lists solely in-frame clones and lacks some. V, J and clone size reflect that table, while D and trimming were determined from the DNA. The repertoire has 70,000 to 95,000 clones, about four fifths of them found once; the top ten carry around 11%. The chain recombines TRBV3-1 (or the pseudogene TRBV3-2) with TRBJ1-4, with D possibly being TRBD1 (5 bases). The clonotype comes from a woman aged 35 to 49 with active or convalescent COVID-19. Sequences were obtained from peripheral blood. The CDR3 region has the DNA TGTGCCAGCAGCCAGGGGCGGCCTGCCGAAAAACTGTTTTTT. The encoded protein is CASSQGRPAEKLFF.